The rows below give T cell receptor beta chains drawn from one sample of a study of siplizumab effects on memory and regulatory T cells. Measured with immunoSEQ multiplex PCR; TCRdb has only the in-frame clones, and not every one. The data show 50,000 to 55,000 clones, with roughly 92% seen just once and 17% held by the top ten. Source material: CD8+ T cells sorted from blood. These receptors were obtained from a human donor in good health. The CDR3 runs from the conserved cysteine through the conserved F or W. The D gene is left open where the match is weak. Not all rows give a size; the values are once, few, many and, for expanded clones, a class.

TRBD2,TRBV7-9,TRBJ2-5,-,CASSGLVSGETQYF,TGTGCCAGCAGCGGACTAGTGTCGGGAGAGACCCAGTACTTC
-,TRBV28,TRBJ1-1,once,CATSPGGTEAFF,TGTGCCACCTCGCCCGGGGGCACTGAAGCTTTCTTT
TRBD1,TRBV5-5,TRBJ1-2,-,CASSATGFEANYGYTF,TGTGCCAGCAGCGCGACAGGGTTTGAGGCTAACTATGGCTACACCTTC
-,TRBV9,TRBJ1-2,-,CASSRGVASGYTF,TGTGCCAGCAGCAGGGGAGTGGCGAGTGGCTACACCTTC
-,TRBV5-1,TRBJ2-7,-,CASSSVTFGSYEQYF,TGCGCCAGCAGCTCAGTTACCTTCGGCTCCTACGAGCAGTACTTC
TRBD1,TRBV7-9,TRBJ1-3,-,CASSFTGQGLSGNTIYF,TGTGCCAGCAGCTTTACGGGACAGGGACTCTCTGGAAACACCATATATTTT
TRBD2,TRBV19,TRBJ2-1,-,CASTQWAGGAGNEQFF,TGTGCCAGTACACAATGGGCGGGGGGCGCGGGCAATGAGCAGTTCTTC
TRBD2,TRBV28,TRBJ2-2,-,CASSYRTSGNTGELFF,TGTGCCAGCAGTTATAGGACTAGCGGGAACACCGGGGAGCTGTTTTTT
TRBD1,TRBV5-1,TRBJ1-2,-,CASSFDTTGKFSAKAGAIYGYTF,TGCGCCAGCAGCTTCGATACGACAGGGAAGTTCTCGGCAAAAGCTGGGGCAATCTATGGCTACACCTTC
-,TRBV28,TRBJ1-4,-,CASSGVWGNEKLFF,TGTGCCAGCAGTGGGGTGTGGGGAAATGAAAAACTGTTTTTT
TRBD2,TRBV14,TRBJ2-1,once,CASSQDFRTSGYNEQFF,TGTGCCAGCAGCCAAGATTTTCGGACTAGCGGTTACAATGAGCAGTTCTTC
TRBD1,TRBV28,TRBJ1-1,once,CASSQKPGGLYTEAFF,TGTGCCAGCAGTCAAAAACCAGGGGGCTTGTACACTGAAGCTTTCTTT
-,TRBV6-5,TRBJ2-3,-,CASSYDLVSDTQYF,TGTGCCAGCAGTTACGATTTGGTCAGCGATACGCAGTATTTT
TRBD1,TRBV28,TRBJ1-3,-,CASRGTGAGNTIYF,TGTGCCAGCAGGGGGACAGGGGCTGGAAACACCATATATTTT
TRBD1,TRBV10-3,TRBJ2-3,-,CAISHYKGAGTDTQYF,TGTGCCATCTCCCATTACAAGGGGGCAGGCACAGATACGCAGTATTTT
-,TRBV9,TRBJ2-2,-,CASSVGANTGELFF,TGTGCCAGCAGCGTAGGCGCCAACACCGGGGAGCTGTTTTTT
TRBD1,TRBV11-2,TRBJ1-4,-,CASSLGSAGGVEKLFF,TGTGCCAGCAGCTTAGGGTCGGCAGGGGGTGTTGAAAAACTGTTTTTT
TRBD1,TRBV5-1,TRBJ1-1,-,CASSLGDRVVAFF,TGCGCCAGCAGCTTGGGGGACAGGGTGGTAGCTTTCTTT
-,TRBV11-2,TRBJ2-7,once,CASSDMRTFPPYEQYF,TGTGCCAGCAGCGATATGAGGACATTTCCCCCCTACGAGCAGTACTTC
-,TRBV7-9,TRBJ1-4,-,CASSSPYQQDNEKLFF,TGTGCCAGCAGCTCCCCATACCAACAGGATAATGAAAAACTGTTTTTT
-,TRBV19,TRBJ1-1,-,CASQTAQNTEAFF,TGTGCCTCCCAGACAGCTCAAAACACTGAAGCTTTCTTT
-,TRBV9,TRBJ1-1,-,CASSVSEGGWFEANTEAFF,TGTGCCAGCAGCGTAAGTGAGGGAGGGTGGTTTGAGGCGAACACTGAAGCTTTCTTT
TRBD1,TRBV27,TRBJ2-6,-,CASSPRQGSSGANVLTF,TGTGCCAGCAGTCCTCGACAGGGAAGCTCTGGGGCCAACGTCCTGACTTTC
-,TRBV7-9,TRBJ1-1,-,CASSLTGEAFF,TGTGCCAGCAGCTTAACGGGTGAAGCTTTCTTT
TRBD2,TRBV7-7,TRBJ2-1,-,CASSTTSGPFNEQFF,TGTGCCAGCAGCACCACTAGCGGGCCCTTCAATGAGCAGTTCTTC
-,TRBV5-1,TRBJ1-2,-,CASRNPGHVYGYTF,TGCGCCAGCAGGAACCCGGGACACGTCTATGGCTACACCTTC
-,TRBV27,TRBJ2-7,-,CASSPKSTAYEQYF,TGTGCCAGCAGTCCTAAGTCGACAGCCTACGAGCAGTACTTC
-,TRBV19,TRBJ2-7,-,CASSPSDYEQYF,TGTGCCAGTTCCCCTAGCGACTACGAGCAGTACTTC
-,TRBV6-6,TRBJ1-1,few,CASSYTVGGMNTEAFF,TGTGCCAGCAGTTACACCGTAGGGGGAATGAACACTGAAGCTTTCTTT
-,TRBV7-9,TRBJ1-1,few,CASSLTEAFF,TGTGCCAGCAGCCTCACTGAAGCTTTCTTT
TRBD1,TRBV18,TRBJ1-1,-,CASSPSPGTVMNTEAFF,TGTGCCAGCTCACCCTCCCCGGGGACAGTCATGAACACTGAAGCTTTCTTT
-,TRBV4-2,TRBJ2-6,-,CASSQDASGGHRAGANVLTF,TGTGCCAGCAGCCAAGACGCCTCCGGGGGTCACAGAGCGGGGGCCAACGTCCTGACTTTC
-,TRBV28,TRBJ1-3,-,CASTLQVSSGNTIYF,TGTGCCAGCACCTTACAGGTATCCTCTGGAAACACCATATATTTT
TRBD1,TRBV7-9,TRBJ1-2,-,CASSKPGQGRGGYTF,TGTGCCAGCAGCAAGCCGGGACAGGGGCGGGGTGGCTACACCTTC
TRBD2,TRBV30,TRBJ2-7,-,CAWRELAGYYEQYF,TGTGCCTGGAGGGAACTAGCGGGGTACTACGAGCAGTACTTC
-,TRBV7-6,TRBJ2-3,-,CASSYQGGLTDTQYF,TGTGCCAGCAGCTATCAGGGGGGACTCACAGATACGCAGTATTTT
-,TRBV28,TRBJ1-4,-,CASSFPNEKLFF,TGTGCCAGCAGTTTCCCCAATGAAAAACTGTTTTTT
-,TRBV5-6,TRBJ2-7,-,CASSLAVDESASYEQYF,TGTGCCAGCAGCTTGGCCGTCGATGAGTCTGCCTCCTACGAGCAGTACTTC
-,TRBV6-5,TRBJ2-7,-,CASSYGQPYATEQYF,TGTGCCAGCAGTTACGGACAACCTTACGCTACAGAGCAGTACTTC
-,TRBV9,TRBJ2-5,-,CASSAPGERQETQYF,TGTGCCAGCAGCGCCCCCGGTGAGCGGCAAGAGACCCAGTACTTC
-,TRBV28,TRBJ2-5,-,CASSLSAGQETQYF,TGTGCCAGCAGTTTGTCCGCCGGCCAAGAGACCCAGTACTTC
-,TRBV4-1,TRBJ1-1,once,CASSQDRRGTEAFF,TGCGCCAGCAGCCAAGATCGGAGGGGGACTGAAGCTTTCTTT
TRBD1,TRBV28,TRBJ1-4,-,CASSGALDRAEKLFF,TGTGCCAGCAGTGGGGCTTTGGACAGGGCTGAAAAACTGTTTTTT
-,TRBV7-9,TRBJ1-2,-,CASSFDRSKYGYTF,TGTGCCAGCAGCTTCGACAGGTCAAAATATGGCTACACCTTC
-,TRBV27,TRBJ1-1,-,CASSSVGQFEAFF,TGTGCCAGCAGTTCAGTAGGACAGTTTGAAGCTTTCTTT
-,TRBV29-1,TRBJ2-7,-,CSVVFSSNYEQYF,TGCAGCGTTGTTTTCAGTTCCAACTACGAGCAGTACTTC